The source of this T cell receptor beta chain is a study of PD-1 blockade in classical Hodgkin lymphoma. Sequenced by immunoSEQ multiplex PCR; TCRdb stores in-frame clones only, minus some. Of fewer than 35,000 clones listed, about 81% are singletons. Sample time point: cycle 4 day 1 (C4D1), after about 6 weeks of nivolumab. Each patient's relapse followed autologous stem cell transplantation, and brentuximab vedotin exposure varied. Of note for this clone: Its specificity is not known.

This CDR3 has 17 amino acids. The germline CDR1 and CDR2 sequences are SGHTA and FQGNSA. The V and J ends lost 5 bases and 0 bases, in that order; junction bases with no gene match: 3. General observations from the study: Complete responders started with a diversity level that resembled newly diagnosed patients at baseline. By C4D1 there was a significant rise in CD4+ TCR diversity but not in CD8+ TCR diversity. Newly diagnosed patients reportedly trailed healthy donors in baseline TCR diversity.

The chain couples TRBV7-2 to TRBJ2-2; 13 nucleotides line up with TRBD2. This receptor was identified in a human donor with classical Hodgkin lymphoma. This sample comprised peripheral blood mononuclear cells (PBMCs), obtained before the fourth cycle of nivolumab. DNA for the CDR3: TGTGCCAGCAGCCCCACTAGCGGGAGGGCGAACACCGGGGAGCTGTTTTTT. It specifies CASSPTSGRANTGELFF.